The 27 T cell receptor beta chains in this list originate from one sample, sequenced in a study of CD8+CD57+ T cells in acquired aplastic anemia. Genomic DNA acted as the template from which TCR beta VDJ combination and CDR3 sequence profiling were carried out. TCRdb passed the reads through MiXCR, listing each CDR3 protein once. The sample includes approximately 270,000 distinct CDR3 sequences, approximately 57% of them seen just once. Sequenced sample: sorted CD4+, CD8+, or CD8+CD57+ T cells (not recorded which) from PBMCs. These receptors all stem from a human donor with severe aplastic anemia or a healthy control (not recorded which).

In this sample, this clonotype turned up a few times. J is TRBJ1-4 and V is TRBV30, with 10 bases fitting TRBD1. The CDR3 consists of 14 residues. Trimming at V came to 4 bases and at J to 7 bases, leaving 6 bases not matched to a gene. The germline gives CDR1 GTSNPN, CDR2 SVGIG (reference sequence). The CDR3 protein is CAWTRGTGVEKLFF. The CDR3 coding sequence is TGTGCCTGGACCCGCGGGACAGGGGTTGAAAAACTGTTTTTT.

This sequence joins TRBV20-1 and TRBJ1-5, with D tentatively TRBD1 (5 bases). Trimming cost V 4 bases and J 10 bases, with 11 bases left between them. CDR1 and CDR2 (germline): DFQATT, SNEGSKA (reference sequence). The length of the CDR3 is 11 residues. As DNA, the CDR3 is TGCAGTGCTATTTCGGGACTTCCCCAGCATTTT. This encodes CSAISGLPQHF.

J is TRBJ2-2 and V is TRBV5-1; D remains ambiguous. The CDR3 extends over 14 amino acids. The V end was cut by 4 bases, the J end by 1 base, with 8 bases between. The V gene's germline CDR1 is SGHRS and CDR2 YFSETQ. CDR3 protein: CASSDTLNTGELFF. CDR3 in DNA: TGCGCCAGCAGCGATACACTGAACACCGGGGAGCTGTTTTTT.

V and J are TRBV19 and TRBJ1-3, with TRBD1 as a possible D gene (5 bases). The CDR3 has 14 residues. V was cut by 7 bases and J by 0 bases, with 10 bases left in between. Germline V gene data show CDR1 as LNHDA and CDR2 as SQIVND (reference sequence). The CDR3 coding sequence is TGTGCCAGTAAGGGACTAACCTCTGGAAACACCATATATTTT. Protein product: CASKGLTSGNTIYF. Filled out from reference TRBV19 and TRBJ1-3, the complete variable domain reads DGGITQSPKYLFRKEGQNVTLSCEQNLNHDAMYWYRQDPGQGLRLIYYSQIVNDFQKGDIAEGYSVSREKKESFPLTVTSAQKNPTAFYLCASKGLTSGNTIYFGEGSWLTVV.

The genes are TRBV2 and TRBJ2-7; 8 bases are shared with TRBD2. CDR1 and CDR2 from the germline V gene are SNHLY and FYNNEI. The CDR3 totals 15 residues. After removal of 4 bases from V and 3 bases from J, the junction contained 8 bases not matched to a gene. The CDR3 sequence: CASSARGREGYEQYF. CDR3 bases: TGTGCCAGCAGTGCAAGGGGACGGGAGGGCTACGAGCAGTACTTC.

In this sample, this clonotype turned up a few times. This sequence joins TRBV24-1 and TRBJ2-5, with D perhaps TRBD1 (5 bases). This CDR3 spans 12 amino acids. Trimming left V 1 base short and J 11 bases short, with 10 bases between. Germline CDR1 KGHDR, CDR2 SFDVKD. CDR3 amino acids: CATSDLAGQQYF. The CDR3, as DNA: TGTGCCACCAGTGATTTAGCCGGACAACAGTACTTC.

The V gene is TRBV5-6, the J gene TRBJ2-7; D gene ambiguous. This CDR3 comprises 14 residues. V was clipped by 5 bases and J by 3 bases, with 15 bases between them. Per germline, CDR1 SGHDT and CDR2 YYEEEE. CDR3 sequence: CASRVWSGDYEQYF. DNA for the CDR3: TGTGCCAGCAGGGTTTGGTCAGGAGACTACGAGCAGTACTTC.

The V call is TRBV10-3, the J call TRBJ2-5; a possible D gene is TRBD2 (6 bases). Trimming pared 4 bases from V and 5 bases from J, leaving 8 bases between. This CDR3 has 12 amino acids. CDR1 is ENHRY and CDR2 is SYGVKD in the germline V gene. CDR3 residues: CAISVSGETQYF. CDR3 DNA sequence: TGTGCCATCAGTGTCAGCGGGGAGACCCAGTACTTC.

This clonotype was seen more than once but under ten times. This chain links TRBV20-1 with TRBJ2-5; D is unresolved. The CDR3 extends over 13 amino acids. V was pared by 3 bases and J by 3 bases, with 11 bases between. The germline gives CDR1 DFQATT, CDR2 SNEGSKA (reference sequence). Written as DNA, the CDR3 is TGCAGTGCTAGCCGGACGGTGGAAGAGACCCAGTACTTC. Protein product: CSASRTVEETQYF.

The J gene is TRBJ2-1, the V gene TRBV20-1; 7 bases are a match to TRBD2. The CDR3 has 15 residues. The germline CDR1 and CDR2 sequences are DFQATT and SNEGSKA (reference sequence). The trim removed 6 bases at V and 4 bases at J, leaving 12 bases unmatched. The CDR3 loop reads CSAPEPGLLYNEQFF. As DNA, the CDR3 is TGCAGTGCCCCGGAACCGGGACTACTTTACAATGAGCAGTTCTTC.

The chain recombines TRBV24-1 with TRBJ2-7; D is perhaps TRBD2 (6 bases). The length of the CDR3 is 15 residues. Germline CDR1 KGHDR, CDR2 SFDVKD. The V and J ends lost 0 bases and 1 base respectively, with 9 bases between them. This CDR3 reads CATSDLRSGSYEQYF. The CDR3 DNA sequence: TGTGCCACCAGTGATTTGAGGAGCGGGTCCTACGAGCAGTACTTC.

This clonotype was observed at least ten times. The V call is TRBV9, the J call TRBJ2-1, with 9 bases matching TRBD2. Trimming cost V 3 bases and J 3 bases; bases outside gene matches: 4. In germline, CDR1 is SGDLS, CDR2 YYNGEE. The CDR3 sequence is 15 residues long. This CDR3 is CASSDSGGDYNEQFF. The DNA of the CDR3 is TGTGCCAGCAGCGATAGCGGGGGAGACTACAATGAGCAGTTCTTC.

On this clonotype: The junction does not match germline at one end; this may be a read error. This chain links TRBV7-6 with TRBJ2-7; 9 bases are a match to TRBD2. The CDR3 length is 15 residues. In germline, CDR1 is SGHVS, CDR2 FNYEAQ. CDR3 in DNA: TGTGCCAGCAGCTACCTCAGCGGGAGGAATGGCGAGCAGTATTTC. Translating it yields CASSYLSGRNGEQYF.

This chain links TRBV2 with TRBJ2-2; D is unresolved. Trimming pared 0 bases from V and 0 bases from J, leaving 11 bases between. The CDR3 has 17 amino acids. CDR1 SNHLY and CDR2 FYNNEI come from the germline V gene. The CDR3 DNA reads TGTGCCAGCAGTGAAGCGCTTGGCTTGGCGAACACCGGGGAGCTGTTTTTT. The encoded protein is CASSEALGLANTGELFF.

V gene TRBV28 combines with J gene TRBJ1-5, with D perhaps TRBD1 (6 bases). The CDR3 loop spans 19 amino acids. The V end lost 2 bases, the J end lost 5 bases, and 25 bases lay between the germline ends. The germline CDR1 and CDR2 sequences are MDHEN and SYDVKM. The CDR3 sequence is CASSLRVSSVGGGDQPQHF. The CDR3 DNA reads as TGTGCCAGCAGTTTAAGGGTCTCTTCTGTTGGGGGCGGCGATCAGCCCCAGCATTTT. Variable domain in full (rest from reference TRBV28 and TRBJ1-5): DVKVTQSSRYLVKRTGEKVFLECVQDMDHENMFWYRQDPGLGLRLIYFSYDVKMKEKGDIPEGYSVSREKKERFSLILESASTNQTSMYLCASSLRVSSVGGGDQPQHFGDGTRLSIL.

This sequence joins TRBV20-1 and TRBJ1-1; a possible D gene is TRBD1 (5 bases). V gave up 1 base and J gave up 1 base, with 7 bases separating them. The CDR3 is 13 residues long. The V gene's germline CDR1 is DFQATT and CDR2 SNEGSKA (reference sequence). The CDR3 sequence: CSARAGWNTEAFF. The DNA for the CDR3 is TGCAGTGCTAGAGCAGGGTGGAACACTGAAGCTTTCTTT.

This clonotype was counted a few times. The chain uses TRBV7-2 and TRBJ2-1, with D possibly being TRBD1 or TRBD2 (5 bases each). This CDR3 has 15 residues. CDR1 and CDR2 (germline): SGHTA, FQGNSA. Trimming took 8 bases from V and 6 from J, leaving 20 bases between them. The CDR3 is CASSPLTGRGNEQFF. CDR3 coding DNA: TGTGCCAGCTCACCACTCACGGGGCGAGGCAATGAGCAGTTCTTC.

The rearrangement joins TRBV5-6 to TRBJ1-5, with 8 bases aligning to TRBD1. The CDR3 is made up of 16 amino acids. V lost 4 bases and J lost 2; bases outside the gene matches: 8. From germline, CDR1 is SGHDT and CDR2 YYEEEE. CDR3 sequence reads: CASSTQGVGRNQPQHF. In nucleotides, the CDR3 is TGTGCCAGCAGCACACAGGGGGTCGGCCGCAATCAGCCCCAGCATTTT.

The chain combines TRBV7-2 with TRBJ1-2; D ambiguous. Per the germline V gene, CDR1 is SGHTA and CDR2 is FQGNSA. The CDR3 is 11 amino acids. Trimming stripped 3 bases from V and 8 bases from J, with 7 bases between. The CDR3 bases are TGTGCCAGCAGCTTTTCGTGGGGCTACACCTTC. The encoded protein is CASSFSWGYTF.

The chain carries TRBV20-1 and TRBJ2-3; no reliable D call. Trimming removed 4 bases from V and 1 base from J, with 9 bases in between. In germline, CDR1 is DFQATT, CDR2 SNEGSKA (reference sequence). The CDR3 is made up of 13 amino acids. CDR3 sequence: CSAKGGGTDTQYF. The CDR3 DNA is TGCAGTGCTAAGGGCGGAGGCACAGATACGCAGTATTTT.

This clonotype was seen only a few times. V gene TRBV20-1 combines with J gene TRBJ2-7; 7 nucleotides line up with TRBD1. The trim removed 6 bases at V and 1 base at J, leaving 3 bases unmatched. The V gene's germline CDR1 is DFQATT and CDR2 SNEGSKA (reference sequence). This CDR3 is built from 12 residues. The CDR3 DNA is TGCAGTGCCCGGACAGGATCCTACGAGCAGTACTTC. It codes for CSARTGSYEQYF.

This clonotype has at least ten counts. This chain uses TRBV7-3 with TRBJ2-1; the D is unclear. Trimming cost V 1 base and J 8 bases, with 6 bases left between them. Germline loops: CDR1 SGHTA, CDR2 FQGTGA. The length of the CDR3 is 12 residues. The CDR3 nucleotides read TGTGCCAGCAGCTTAAATTCCGATGAGCAGTTCTTC. Protein product: CASSLNSDEQFF.

This clonotype was seen repeatedly, ten times or more. The V call is TRBV4-3, the J call TRBJ1-1; D may be TRBD1 (5 bases). The CDR3 has 15 residues. Germline V lookup: CDR1 LGHNA, CDR2 YSLEER. Trimming took 0 bases from V and 2 from J, leaving 10 bases between them. The CDR3 DNA sequence: TGCGCCAGCAGCCAAGAGACAGAACCTAACACTGAAGCTTTCTTT. Protein sequence: CASSQETEPNTEAFF.

Note on this clonotype: The CDR3 carries no conserved terminal phenylalanine or tryptophan, so it likely arises from a read error. This chain joins TRBV12-3 or TRBV12-4 and TRBJ2-2, with D perhaps TRBD2 (6 bases). The CDR3 length is 15 residues. With 4 bases removed from V and 3 bases from J, the gap between germline ends came to 12 bases. The CDR3 bases are TGTGCCAGCAGTTCCGGGGGAACGGACACCGGGGAGCTGTTTTTG. It specifies CASSSGGTDTGELFL.

The chain links TRBV20-1 to TRBJ1-5; possibly TRBD1 for D (5 bases). The CDR3 runs 13 residues. The germline V gene encodes CDR1 DFQATT and CDR2 SNEGSKA (reference sequence). The V end lost 3 bases, the J end lost 0 bases, and 6 bases lay between the germline ends. In nucleotides, the CDR3 is TGCAGTGCTAGCAGGGATAGCAATCAGCCCCAGCATTTT. This codes for CSASRDSNQPQHF.

V usage is TRBV7-2 and J usage is TRBJ2-7, with 10 bases matching TRBD1. Germline-derived CDR1 and CDR2 are SGHTA and FQGNSA. The CDR3 is 16 amino acids. The V segment lost 5 bases and the J segment 2 bases; nucleotides outside the gene matches: 9. CDR3 nucleotides: TGTGCCAGCAGCATCGACTCCGGGACAGGGGCCTACGAGCAGTACTTC. Protein: CASSIDSGTGAYEQYF.

The chain recombines TRBV7-3 with TRBJ2-1; D possibly corresponds to TRBD2 (6 bases). The germline V gene has CDR1 SGHTA and CDR2 FQGTGA. Trimming left V 5 bases short and J 8 bases short, with 13 bases between. The CDR3 is 13 amino acids. The CDR3 spells CASSHYGSDEQFF. The CDR3 DNA reads as TGTGCCAGCAGCCACTACGGGAGCGATGAGCAGTTCTTC.